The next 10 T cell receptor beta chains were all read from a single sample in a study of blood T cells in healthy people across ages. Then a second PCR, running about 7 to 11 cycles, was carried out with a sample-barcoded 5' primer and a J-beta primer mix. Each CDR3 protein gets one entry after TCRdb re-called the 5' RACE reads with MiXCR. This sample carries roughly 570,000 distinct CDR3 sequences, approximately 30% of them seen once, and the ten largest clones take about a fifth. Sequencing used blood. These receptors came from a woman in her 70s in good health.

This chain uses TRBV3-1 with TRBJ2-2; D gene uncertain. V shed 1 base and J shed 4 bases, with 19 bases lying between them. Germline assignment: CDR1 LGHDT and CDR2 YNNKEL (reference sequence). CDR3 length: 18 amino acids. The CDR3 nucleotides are TGTGCCAGCAGCCAAGTTGGATTAAGGCTATGGGGCACCGGGGAGCTGTTTTTT. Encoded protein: CASSQVGLRLWGTGELFF. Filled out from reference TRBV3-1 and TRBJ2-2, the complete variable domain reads DTAVSQTPKYLVTQMGNDKSIKCEQNLGHDTMYWYKQDSKKFLKIMFSYNNKELIINETVPNRFSPKSPDKAHLNLHINSLELGDSAVYFCASSQVGLRLWGTGELFFGEGSRLTVL.

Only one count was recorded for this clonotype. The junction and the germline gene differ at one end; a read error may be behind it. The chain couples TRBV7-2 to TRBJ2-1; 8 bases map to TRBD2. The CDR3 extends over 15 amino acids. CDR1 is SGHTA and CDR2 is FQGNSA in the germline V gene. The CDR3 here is CASSLDGGAYNQQFF. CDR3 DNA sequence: TGTGCCAGCAGCTTAGACGGGGGGGCCTACAATCAGCAGTTCTTC. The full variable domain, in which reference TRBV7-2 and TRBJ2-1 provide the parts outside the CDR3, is GAGVSQSPSNKVTEKGKDVELRCDPISGHTALYWYRQSLGQGLEFLIYFQGNSAPDKSGLPSDRFSAERTGGSVSTLTIQRTQQEDSAVYLCASSLDGGAYNQQFFGPGTRLTVL.

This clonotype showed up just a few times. CDR3: CASSPGGVGTDTQYF. CDR3 in DNA: TGTGCCAGCAGCCCAGGGGGAGTGGGCACAGATACGCAGTATTTT. The chain links TRBV7-9 to TRBJ2-3; 7 bases are shared with TRBD1. After removal of 5 bases from V and 1 base from J, the junction contained 6 bases not matched to a gene. CDR1 is SEHNR and CDR2 is FQNEAQ in the germline V gene (reference sequence). The CDR3 extends over 15 amino acids.

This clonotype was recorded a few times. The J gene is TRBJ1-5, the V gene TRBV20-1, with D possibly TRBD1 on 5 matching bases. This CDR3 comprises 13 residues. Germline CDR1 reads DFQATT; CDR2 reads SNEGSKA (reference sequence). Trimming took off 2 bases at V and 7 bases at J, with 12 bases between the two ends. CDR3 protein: CSARRQRGQPQHF. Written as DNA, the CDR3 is TGCAGTGCTAGAAGACAGCGGGGGCAGCCCCAGCATTTT.

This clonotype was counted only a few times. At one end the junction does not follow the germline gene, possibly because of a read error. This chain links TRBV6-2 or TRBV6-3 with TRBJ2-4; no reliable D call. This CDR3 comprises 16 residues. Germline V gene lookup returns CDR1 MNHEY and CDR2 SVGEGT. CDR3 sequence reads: CASSYRTDLAKSIQYF. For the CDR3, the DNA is TGTGCCAGCAGTTACAGAACAGATTTAGCCAAAAGCATTCAGTACTTC.

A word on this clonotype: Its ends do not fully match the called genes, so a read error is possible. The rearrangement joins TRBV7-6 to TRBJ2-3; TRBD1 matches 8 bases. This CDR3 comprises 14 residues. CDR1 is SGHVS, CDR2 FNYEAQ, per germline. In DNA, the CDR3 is TGTGCCAGCAGCTTCGGGACAGGAGCAGATGCGCAGTATTTT. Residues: CASSFGTGADAQYF.

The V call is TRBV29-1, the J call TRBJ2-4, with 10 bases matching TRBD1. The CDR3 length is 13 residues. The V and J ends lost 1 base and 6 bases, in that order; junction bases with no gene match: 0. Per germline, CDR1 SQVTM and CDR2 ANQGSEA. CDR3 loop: CSVEGDRGNIQYF. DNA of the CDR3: TGCAGCGTTGAAGGGGACAGGGGAAACATTCAGTACTTC.

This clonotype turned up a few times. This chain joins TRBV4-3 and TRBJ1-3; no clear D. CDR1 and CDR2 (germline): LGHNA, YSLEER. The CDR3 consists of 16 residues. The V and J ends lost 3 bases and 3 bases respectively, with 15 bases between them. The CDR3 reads CASSQAALQSGNTIYF. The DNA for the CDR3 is TGCGCCAGCAGCCAGGCGGCCCTCCAAAGTGGAAACACCATATATTTT.

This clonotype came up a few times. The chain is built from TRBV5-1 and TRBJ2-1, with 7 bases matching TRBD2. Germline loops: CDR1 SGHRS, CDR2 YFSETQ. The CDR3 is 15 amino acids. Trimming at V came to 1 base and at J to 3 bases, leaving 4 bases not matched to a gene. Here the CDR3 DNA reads TGCGCCAGCAGCTTGCGAGGACTAGACTACAATGAGCAGTTCTTC. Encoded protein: CASSLRGLDYNEQFF.

This CDR3 reads CASSPQTSGTNIQYF. The CDR3 DNA sequence: TGTGCCAGCAGCCCCCAGACTAGCGGGACAAACATTCAGTACTTC. The chain combines TRBV7-2 with TRBJ2-4; 11 bases match TRBD2. Germline trimming cut 5 bases from V and 6 bases from J; bases unmatched to any gene: 6. The germline CDR1 and CDR2 sequences are SGHTA and FQGNSA. The CDR3 covers 15 residues.